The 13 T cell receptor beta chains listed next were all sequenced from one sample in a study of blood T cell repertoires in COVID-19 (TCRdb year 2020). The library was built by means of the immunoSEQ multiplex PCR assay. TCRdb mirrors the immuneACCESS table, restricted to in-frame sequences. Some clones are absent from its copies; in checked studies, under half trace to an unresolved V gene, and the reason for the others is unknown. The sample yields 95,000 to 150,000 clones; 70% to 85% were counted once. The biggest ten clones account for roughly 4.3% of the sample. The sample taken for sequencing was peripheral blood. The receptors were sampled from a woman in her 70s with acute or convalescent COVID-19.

The CDR3: CARSLGPTSGVYNEQFF. The CDR3 DNA reads as TGTGCCAGAAGCTTGGGGCCAACTAGCGGCGTCTACAATGAGCAGTTCTTC. The chain joins TRBV5-3 to TRBJ2-1, with TRBD2 matching 8 bases. TRBV5-3 is recorded as an ORF, its role being uncertain. CDR3 length: 17 residues. V trimming: 0 bases; J trimming: 3 bases; junction bases outside the gene matches: 8.

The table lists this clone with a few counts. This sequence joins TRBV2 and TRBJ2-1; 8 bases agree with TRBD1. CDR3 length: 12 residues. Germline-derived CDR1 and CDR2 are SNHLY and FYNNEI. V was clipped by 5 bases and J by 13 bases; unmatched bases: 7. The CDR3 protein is CASSRDRRSQFF. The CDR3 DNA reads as TGTGCCAGCAGTAGGGACAGGCGGTCACAGTTCTTC.

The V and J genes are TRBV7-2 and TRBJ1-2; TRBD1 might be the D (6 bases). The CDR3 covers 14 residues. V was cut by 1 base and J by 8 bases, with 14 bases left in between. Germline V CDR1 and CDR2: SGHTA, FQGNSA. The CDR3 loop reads CASSLGGGQRGYTF. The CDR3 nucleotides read TGTGCCAGCAGCTTAGGAGGGGGTCAACGGGGCTACACCTTC.

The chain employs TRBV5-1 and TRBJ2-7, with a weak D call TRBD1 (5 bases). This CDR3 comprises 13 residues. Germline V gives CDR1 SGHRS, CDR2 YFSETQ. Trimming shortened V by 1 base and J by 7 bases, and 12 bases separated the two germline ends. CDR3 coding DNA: TGCGCCAGCAGCTTGACAGAAAAGGGGGAGCAGTACGTC. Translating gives CASSLTEKGEQYV.

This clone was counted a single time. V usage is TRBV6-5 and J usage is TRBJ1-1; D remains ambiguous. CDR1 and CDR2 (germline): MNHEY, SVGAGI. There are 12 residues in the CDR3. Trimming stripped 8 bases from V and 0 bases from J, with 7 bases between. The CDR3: CASYGMNTEAFF. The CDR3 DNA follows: TGTGCCAGCTACGGGATGAACACTGAAGCTTTCTTT.

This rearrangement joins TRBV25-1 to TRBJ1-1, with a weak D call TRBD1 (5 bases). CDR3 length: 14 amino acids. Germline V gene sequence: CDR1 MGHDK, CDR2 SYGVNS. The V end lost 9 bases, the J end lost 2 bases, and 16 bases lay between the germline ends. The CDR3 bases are TGTGCCAGTCGACAAACCGGGACTAACACTGAAGCTTTCTTT. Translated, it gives CASRQTGTNTEAFF.

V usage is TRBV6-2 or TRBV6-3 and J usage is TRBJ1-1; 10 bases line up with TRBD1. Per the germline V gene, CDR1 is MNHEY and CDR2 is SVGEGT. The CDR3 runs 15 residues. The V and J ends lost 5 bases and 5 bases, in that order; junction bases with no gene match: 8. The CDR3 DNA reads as TGTGCCAGCAGTGACAGGGGGCGAGGGGGGACTGAAGCTTTCTTT. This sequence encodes CASSDRGRGGTEAFF.

CDR3 bases: TGTGCCAGCTCAACACGGACAGGGAGTAATTCACCCCTCCACTTT. It encodes CASSTRTGSNSPLHF. V gene TRBV18 combines with J gene TRBJ1-6; 8 nucleotides line up with TRBD1. V lost 5 bases to trimming and J lost 6 bases; unmatched junction nucleotides: 6. Germline V gene data show CDR1 as KGHSH and CDR2 as LQKENI. This CDR3 region has 15 residues.

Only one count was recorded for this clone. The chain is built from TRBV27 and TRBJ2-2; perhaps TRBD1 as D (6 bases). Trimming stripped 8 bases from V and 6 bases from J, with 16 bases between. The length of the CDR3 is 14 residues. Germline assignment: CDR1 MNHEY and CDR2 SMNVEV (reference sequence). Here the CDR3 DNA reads TGTGCCAGCGGCTCATGGACAGCTCCCGGGGAGCTGTTTTTT. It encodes CASGSWTAPGELFF.

CDR3 in DNA: TGTGCCAGCAGCCAAGTAGGTCGACAGGGGACAAGGGGTAATGAAAAACTGTTTTTT. Its translation is CASSQVGRQGTRGNEKLFF. The chain joins TRBV3-1 (or the pseudogene TRBV3-2) to TRBJ1-4; 8 bases fit TRBD1. V lost 1 base to trimming and J lost 4 bases; unmatched junction nucleotides: 14. There are 19 residues in the CDR3. Germline values: CDR1 LGHDT, CDR2 YNNKEL (reference sequence).

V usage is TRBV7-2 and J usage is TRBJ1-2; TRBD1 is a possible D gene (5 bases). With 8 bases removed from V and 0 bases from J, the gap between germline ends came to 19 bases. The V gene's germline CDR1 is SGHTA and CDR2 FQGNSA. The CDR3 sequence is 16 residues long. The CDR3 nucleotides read TGTGCCAGCCGCCAAATTACAGGTCTCACTAACTATGGCTACACCTTC. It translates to CASRQITGLTNYGYTF.

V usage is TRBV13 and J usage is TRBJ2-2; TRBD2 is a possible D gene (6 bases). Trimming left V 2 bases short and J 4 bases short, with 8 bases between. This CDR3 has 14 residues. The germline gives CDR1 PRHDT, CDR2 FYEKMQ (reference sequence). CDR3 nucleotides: TGTGCCAGCAGCTTATCCGGGGGCACCGGGGAGCTGTTTTTT. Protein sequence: CASSLSGGTGELFF.

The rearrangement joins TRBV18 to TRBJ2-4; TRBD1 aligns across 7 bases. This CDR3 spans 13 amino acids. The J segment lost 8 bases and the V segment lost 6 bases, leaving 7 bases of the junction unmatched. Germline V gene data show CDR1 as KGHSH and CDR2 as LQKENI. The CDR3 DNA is TGTGCCAGCTCGGGACAGTCGCCTGACATTCAGTACTTC. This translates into CASSGQSPDIQYF.